This T cell receptor beta chain was observed in a study of blood T cell repertoires in COVID-19. Study details: Both acute and convalescent COVID-19 samples were obtained from the United States, Italy and Spain. From T cells, B-cell-depleted T cells, or PBMCs came the material, which was cDNA or gDNA.

This table comes from immunoSEQ multiplex PCR, and its TCRdb copy is limited to in-frame clones, with some not included. The data contain around 84,000 clones, over 65% of them seen just once; the ten biggest clones take up approximately 5.4%. The length of the CDR3 is 14 residues. V dropped 7 bases and J dropped 7; count of bases not matched to a gene: 8. CDR1 and CDR2 (germline): ENHRY, SYGVKD. V is TRBV10-3 and J is TRBJ1-2; 11 bases agree with TRBD1. This receptor was taken from a man aged 50-59 years with active or convalescent COVID-19. Sequencing was performed on peripheral blood. CDR3 amino acids: CAITQGQGAVGYTF. CDR3 nucleotide sequence: TGTGCCATCACCCAAGGACAGGGGGCCGTTGGCTACACCTTC.